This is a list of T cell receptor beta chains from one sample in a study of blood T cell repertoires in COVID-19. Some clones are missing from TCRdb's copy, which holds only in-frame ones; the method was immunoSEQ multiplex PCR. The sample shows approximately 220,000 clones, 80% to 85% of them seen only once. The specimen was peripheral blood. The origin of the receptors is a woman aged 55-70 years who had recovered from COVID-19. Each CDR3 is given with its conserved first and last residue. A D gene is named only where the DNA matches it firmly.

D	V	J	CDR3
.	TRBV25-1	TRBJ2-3	CATWGDPRGDTQYF
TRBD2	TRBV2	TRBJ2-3	CATSTSGISTDTQYF
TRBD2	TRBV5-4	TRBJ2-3	CASNRGSGASTDTQYF
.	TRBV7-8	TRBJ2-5	CASSLDKQETQYF
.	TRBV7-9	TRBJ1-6	CASSLGRLGGSYNSPLHF
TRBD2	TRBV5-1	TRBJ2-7	CASSTPGGFGEQYF
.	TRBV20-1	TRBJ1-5	CSASLGFSNQPQHF
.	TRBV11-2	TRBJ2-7	CASSLDPTTAYEQYF
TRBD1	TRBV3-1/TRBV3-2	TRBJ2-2	CASSPGGWGQGSANTGELFF
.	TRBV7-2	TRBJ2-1	CASSLGTGTEQFF
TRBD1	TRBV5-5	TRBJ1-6	CASSLARQGEPLHF
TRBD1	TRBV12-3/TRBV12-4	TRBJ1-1	CASSYRQGPEAFF
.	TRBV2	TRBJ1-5	CATAGNQDQPQHF
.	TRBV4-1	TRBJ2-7	CASSQEQFSYEQYF
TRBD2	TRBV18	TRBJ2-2	CASSSHILAGGFTGELFF
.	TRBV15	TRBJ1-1	CATSRALNTEAFF
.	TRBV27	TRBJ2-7	CASSPSGGVREQYF
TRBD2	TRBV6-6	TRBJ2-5	CASSPFGVAGLQETQYF
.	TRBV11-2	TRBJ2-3	CASRSSLTTDTQYF
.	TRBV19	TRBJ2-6	CAGRRGERLGANVLTF
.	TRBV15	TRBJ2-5	CATSRDWGLQETQYF
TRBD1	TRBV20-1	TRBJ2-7	CSASTGIRGTYEQYF
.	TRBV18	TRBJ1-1	CASSPPFGLLNTEAFF
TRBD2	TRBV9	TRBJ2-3	CASSVTSGGTDTQYF
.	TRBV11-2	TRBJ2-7	CASSHKQAPYEQYF
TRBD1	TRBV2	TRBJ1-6	CASKGSTGGGSPLHF
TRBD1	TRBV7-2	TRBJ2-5	CASSFRQGVGETQYF
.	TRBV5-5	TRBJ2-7	CASSKYPRGKSSYEQYF
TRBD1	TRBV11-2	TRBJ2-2	CASSTRTGIRELFF
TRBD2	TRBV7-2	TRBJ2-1	CASSLAAGGNNEQFF
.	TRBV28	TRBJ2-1	CASSLGPGNEQFF
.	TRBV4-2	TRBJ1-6	CASRGAGTNSPLHF
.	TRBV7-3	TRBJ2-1	CASSLATPATGNEQFF
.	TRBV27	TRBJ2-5	CASTPRGGAGGQYF
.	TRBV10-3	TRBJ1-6	CAISAAAGDNSPLHF
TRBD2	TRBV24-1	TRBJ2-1	CATSDLTSGDEQFF